Listed below are T cell receptor beta chains from one sample, sequenced in a study of blood T cell repertoires in COVID-19. Sequencing used immunoSEQ multiplex PCR; TCRdb keeps in-frame clones, though not all of them. Here the sample spans about 280,000 clones, approximately 85% being singletons. Sample: peripheral blood. The receptors come from a man aged 50-60 years with active or convalescent COVID-19. The CDR3 runs from the conserved cysteine through the conserved F or W.

J,V,CDR3
TRBJ1-2,TRBV30,CAWSTYRGLYGYTF
TRBJ2-2,TRBV19,CASSRIRVTGELFF
TRBJ1-2,TRBV6-5,CASSMTGVNYGYTF
TRBJ1-1,TRBV5-1,CASSLLQGGQNTEAFF
TRBJ1-1,TRBV2,CASIRTGRNTEAFF
TRBJ2-3,TRBV27,CASSYGTVPTDTQYF
TRBJ2-3,TRBV30,CAWSVPRSGETSGSVTDTQYF
TRBJ2-1,TRBV19,CASSIRASGLSWNEQFF
TRBJ2-7,TRBV18,CASSPLAGVEEQYF
TRBJ2-1,TRBV2,CASTMSNEQFF
TRBJ2-7,TRBV11-1,CASSLLGQGGYEQYF
TRBJ2-1,TRBV7-2,CASSSPGSYNEQFF
TRBJ1-1,TRBV28,CASSILRGYTEAFF
TRBJ2-1,TRBV6-2/TRBV6-3,CASSSPFHNEQFF
TRBJ2-3,TRBV6-2/TRBV6-3,CASSYLHTSTDTQYF
TRBJ2-1,TRBV5-1,CASSSGFLSYNEQFF
TRBJ1-1,TRBV27,CASTNTGSGTEAFF